The 32 T cell receptor beta chains below were found in one sample sequenced in a study of cytomegalovirus exposure and HLA in healthy donors. Vbeta (60) and Jbeta (13) primers were used in the PCR. Profiled with immunoSEQ multiplex PCR; TCRdb holds only in-frame clones, not every one. This sample contains 200,000 to 250,000 clones. Material: PBMCs. The receptors come from a woman aged 30 to 39 in good health and CMV-seropositive.

V usage is TRBV9 and J usage is TRBJ2-2, with unresolved D. CDR1 and CDR2 from the germline V gene are SGDLS and YYNGEE. Trimming shortened V by 2 bases and J by 3 bases, and 11 bases separated the two germline ends. The CDR3 totals 15 residues. This CDR3 reads CASSVGVSDTGELFF. CDR3 in DNA: TGTGCCAGCAGCGTCGGAGTTTCGGACACCGGGGAGCTGTTTTTT.

The genes are TRBV5-1 and TRBJ2-2; 10 bases are shared with TRBD2. Germline lookup yields CDR1 SGHRS and CDR2 YFSETQ. Trimming removed 4 bases from V and 4 bases from J; junction bases left unmatched: 4. This CDR3 is 15 amino acids long. CDR3 nucleotides: TGCGCCAGCAGCCCAACTAGCGGGGTCACCGGGGAGCTGTTTTTT. Translating gives CASSPTSGVTGELFF.

The gene calls are TRBV6-5 and TRBJ2-3; TRBD1 matches at 10 bases. The CDR3 extends over 14 amino acids. V shed 0 bases and J 13 bases; nucleotides not matched to a gene: 7. Per the germline V gene, CDR1 is MNHEY and CDR2 is SVGAGI. CDR3 in DNA: TGTGCCAGCAGTTACTCTGGGGGGACAGGGGCTAAGTATTTT. Encoded protein: CASSYSGGTGAKYF.

The rearrangement joins TRBV5-1 to TRBJ1-1; D not resolved. Germline V CDR1 and CDR2: SGHRS, YFSETQ. The CDR3 covers 15 residues. V was clipped by 0 bases and J by 2 bases, with 11 bases between them. Written as DNA, the CDR3 is TGCGCCAGCAGCTTGGACTCCCCCGGTAACACTGAAGCTTTCTTT. Protein product: CASSLDSPGNTEAFF.

The CDR3 DNA reads TGTGCCATCAGTGTAAACGCCGGGACAGGGCGCGAGCAGTACTTC. As protein: CAISVNAGTGREQYF. The chain couples TRBV10-3 to TRBJ2-7; 9 positions match TRBD1. CDR3 length: 15 amino acids. Losses at the gene ends were 4 bases for V and 6 bases for J; bases not matched to a gene: 10. The germline V gene encodes CDR1 ENHRY and CDR2 SYGVKD.

This chain joins TRBV19 and TRBJ1-1; TRBD1 might be the D (6 bases). Between the trimmed V and J ends, which lost 8 bases and 4 bases, there was a span of 17 bases. CDR1 LNHDA and CDR2 SQIVND come from the germline V gene (reference sequence). The CDR3 runs to 14 residues. CDR3 nucleotide sequence: TGTGCCAGTCACAAGGGGGATTGGAGCACTGAAGCTTTCTTT. Protein product: CASHKGDWSTEAFF. Full variable domain (missing parts from reference TRBV19 and TRBJ1-1): DGGITQSPKYLFRKEGQNVTLSCEQNLNHDAMYWYRQDPGQGLRLIYYSQIVNDFQKGDIAEGYSVSREKKESFPLTVTSAQKNPTAFYLCASHKGDWSTEAFFGQGTRLTVV.

The chain is built from TRBV28 and TRBJ1-4; D is unclear. Germline V gene lookup returns CDR1 MDHEN and CDR2 SYDVKM. With 2 bases removed from V and 5 bases from J, the gap between germline ends came to 9 bases. The CDR3 covers 14 residues. In nucleotides, the CDR3 is TGTGCCAGCAGTTTAGTACAGCAAAATGAAAAACTGTTTTTT. Translating gives CASSLVQQNEKLFF. Full variable domain (missing parts from reference TRBV28 and TRBJ1-4): DVKVTQSSRYLVKRTGEKVFLECVQDMDHENMFWYRQDPGLGLRLIYFSYDVKMKEKGDIPEGYSVSREKKERFSLILESASTNQTSMYLCASSLVQQNEKLFFGSGTQLSVL.

The genes are TRBV30 and TRBJ2-5; TRBD1 agrees at 9 bases. The J call may be in error: the DNA end matches TRBJ2-7 better. Germline loops: CDR1 GTSNPN, CDR2 SVGIG (reference sequence). The CDR3 contains 13 residues. CDR3 coding DNA: TGTGCCTGGACCCCGGGACAGGGTGGCGAGCAGTACTTC. Translating gives CAWTPGQGGEQYF.

The chain employs TRBV5-1 and TRBJ2-5; 14 bases align to TRBD2. V was clipped by 4 bases and J by 4 bases; unmatched bases: 3. The length of the CDR3 is 15 residues. CDR1 and CDR2 (germline): SGHRS, YFSETQ. CDR3 coding DNA: TGCGCCAGCAGCACCGGACTAGCGGGAGGAGAGACCCAGTACTTC. It yields the protein CASSTGLAGGETQYF.

CDR3 residues: CASSPQSSGGGDNEQFF. The CDR3 DNA is TGTGCCAGCTCACCCCAATCTAGCGGGGGAGGAGACAATGAGCAGTTCTTC. V gene TRBV18 combines with J gene TRBJ2-1; 10 bases line up with TRBD2. CDR3 size: 17 residues. Germline V lookup: CDR1 KGHSH, CDR2 LQKENI. With V trimmed by 3 bases and J by 5 bases, 10 bases remained unmatched. Using reference TRBV18 and TRBJ2-1 for the parts outside the CDR3, the full variable domain is NAGVMQNPRHLVRRRGQEARLRCSPMKGHSHVYWYRQLPEEGLKFMVYLQKENIIDESGMPKERFSAEFPKEGPSILRIQQVVRGDSAAYFCASSPQSSGGGDNEQFFGPGTRLTVL.

The chain has TRBV11-2 and TRBJ2-3; perhaps TRBD1 as D (6 bases). Per the germline V gene, CDR1 is SGHAT and CDR2 is FQNNGV. V was trimmed by 1 base and J by 1 base, leaving 6 bases between them. The CDR3 runs 14 residues. The CDR3 nucleotides read TGTGCCAGCAGCTTAGCAGGGGGCACAGATACGCAGTATTTT. This encodes CASSLAGGTDTQYF.

The genes are TRBV5-1 and TRBJ2-7, with D tentatively TRBD1 (6 bases). V lost 0 bases and J 4 bases, leaving 11 bases between the germline ends. From germline, CDR1 is SGHRS and CDR2 YFSETQ. The CDR3 loop spans 14 amino acids. The DNA of the CDR3 is TGCGCCAGCAGCTTGGCGACAGGCGAATACGAGCAGTACTTC. This gives the protein CASSLATGEYEQYF.

The chain carries TRBV2 and TRBJ2-5, with D possibly TRBD2 on 5 matching bases. This CDR3 region has 11 residues. V was pared by 8 bases and J by 5 bases, with 9 bases between. The germline V gene encodes CDR1 SNHLY and CDR2 FYNNEI. Here the CDR3 DNA reads TGTGCCAGCCGGGGTTGGGAGACCCAGTACTTC. It yields the protein CASRGWETQYF.

Note on this clone: Distinct nucleotide sequences in the sample also encode this CDR3. The V gene is TRBV13, the J gene TRBJ1-1; weak D call: TRBD1 (6 bases). The CDR3 has 13 residues. Per the germline V gene, CDR1 is PRHDT and CDR2 is FYEKMQ (reference sequence). V was clipped by 6 bases and J by 1 base, with 9 bases between them. The CDR3 spells CASRATGNTEAFF. In nucleotides, the CDR3 is TGTGCCAGCAGAGCGACAGGGAACACTGAAGCTTTCTTT.

V usage is TRBV5-1 and J usage is TRBJ1-1; D is possibly TRBD1 (5 bases). The germline V and J ends were trimmed by 4 bases and 5 bases, with 18 bases remaining between them. Per germline, CDR1 SGHRS and CDR2 YFSETQ. CDR3 length: 15 amino acids. This CDR3 is CASSPRAGGGTEAFF. The CDR3 region has the DNA TGCGCCAGCAGCCCTCGGGCGGGGGGGGGAACTGAAGCTTTCTTT.

The gene calls are TRBV6-1 and TRBJ2-2; 9 bases match TRBD1. V lost 5 bases to trimming and J lost 6 bases; unmatched junction nucleotides: 7. CDR1 is MNHNS, CDR2 SASEGT, per germline. This CDR3 comprises 15 residues. CDR3 protein: CASSSGQGAAGELFF. For the CDR3, the DNA is TGTGCCAGCAGTTCGGGACAGGGTGCGGCCGGGGAGCTGTTTTTT.

The chain carries TRBV19 and TRBJ2-6, with 10 bases that match TRBD1. The germline V gene has CDR1 LNHDA and CDR2 SQIVND (reference sequence). The junction had 8 bases not matched to a gene; V was cut back by 6 bases and J by 3 bases. The CDR3 sequence is 17 residues long. The CDR3 sequence is CASRTLDRGNGANVLTF. In DNA form, the CDR3 reads TGTGCCAGTAGGACCTTGGACAGGGGGAATGGGGCCAACGTCCTGACTTTC.

The chain couples TRBV11-3 to TRBJ2-2; the match to TRBD2 covers 9 bases. Losses at the gene ends were 4 bases for V and 1 base for J; bases not matched to a gene: 4. The germline V gene has CDR1 SGHNT and CDR2 YENEEA. The CDR3 has 16 amino acids. CDR3: CASSYRLAENTGELFF. CDR3 nucleotides: TGTGCCAGCAGCTACCGACTAGCGGAGAACACCGGGGAGCTGTTTTTT.

V and J are TRBV5-4 and TRBJ1-2, with D tentatively TRBD1 (6 bases). Between the trimmed V and J ends, which lost 0 bases and 4 bases, there was a span of 10 bases. CDR1 is SGHNT, CDR2 YYREEE, per germline (reference sequence). This CDR3 has 14 amino acids. CDR3 bases: TGTGCCAGCAGCTTGGAACAGGGAATCTATGGCTACACCTTC. This gives the protein CASSLEQGIYGYTF.

This chain uses TRBV5-4 with TRBJ1-6; D perhaps matches TRBD1 (6 bases). The CDR3 covers 16 residues. Per the germline V gene, CDR1 is SGHNT and CDR2 is YYREEE (reference sequence). With 4 bases removed from V and 3 bases from J, the gap between germline ends came to 14 bases. CDR3 amino acids: CASSQEVDSYNSPLHF. CDR3 bases: TGTGCCAGCAGCCAAGAAGTGGACAGCTATAATTCACCCCTCCACTTT.

The rearrangement joins TRBV4-2 to TRBJ2-7; 8 bases map to TRBD1. The ends lost 6 bases at V and 11 bases at J; junction bases unmatched: 15. Germline assignment: CDR1 LGHNA and CDR2 YNFKEQ. The CDR3 consists of 14 residues. The CDR3 is CASSRFSGQVFKYF. CDR3 DNA: TGTGCCAGCAGTAGATTCTCGGGACAGGTTTTTAAGTACTTC.

The chain uses TRBV7-9 and TRBJ2-2; D is perhaps TRBD1 (6 bases). The CDR3 spans 15 residues. Germline V gene lookup returns CDR1 SEHNR and CDR2 FQNEAQ (reference sequence). Trimming pared 1 base from V and 3 bases from J, leaving 9 bases between. CDR3 sequence reads: CASSLGQGYTGELFF. The CDR3 nucleotides read TGTGCCAGCAGCTTAGGGCAGGGGTACACCGGGGAGCTGTTTTTT.

The chain employs TRBV7-2 and TRBJ2-5; maybe TRBD1 (5 bases). V lost 4 bases to trimming and J lost 1 base, with 10 bases between them. Germline CDR1 SGHTA, CDR2 FQGNSA. The CDR3 sequence is 14 residues long. The chain's CDR3 is CASSYDSTQETQYF. CDR3 DNA: TGTGCCAGCAGCTACGACAGCACCCAAGAGACCCAGTACTTC.

The chain joins TRBV28 to TRBJ1-5; a possible D gene is TRBD1 (5 bases). V lost 3 bases and J 4 bases, leaving 10 bases between the germline ends. The CDR3 has 14 residues. CDR1 is MDHEN and CDR2 is SYDVKM in the germline V gene. The CDR3 sequence: CASSFPTANQPQHF. The CDR3 DNA reads as TGTGCCAGCAGTTTCCCGACAGCGAATCAGCCCCAGCATTTT.

The gene calls are TRBV5-1 and TRBJ2-7; no firm D call. CDR3 size: 14 residues. With 3 bases removed from V and 2 bases from J, the gap between germline ends came to 12 bases. Germline lookup yields CDR1 SGHRS and CDR2 YFSETQ. The CDR3 DNA follows: TGCGCCAGCAGCTCCCGACTTTTCGCCTACGAGCAGTACTTC. As protein: CASSSRLFAYEQYF. Full variable domain (remainder filled in from reference TRBV5-1 and TRBJ2-7): KAGVTQTPRYLIKTRGQQVTLSCSPISGHRSVSWYQQTPGQGLQFLFEYFSETQRNKGNFPGRFSGRQFSNSRSEMNVSTLELGDSALYLCASSSRLFAYEQYFGPGTRLTVT.

This chain joins TRBV18 and TRBJ1-4; a possible D gene is TRBD1 (6 bases). The CDR3 consists of 15 residues. Germline-derived CDR1 and CDR2 are KGHSH and LQKENI. The V gene lost 6 bases and the J gene lost 8 bases, with 19 bases spanning the gap. The CDR3 DNA sequence: TGTGCCAGCTCGCTACGAGGGGGAATATGGGAAAAACTGTTTTTT. This translates into CASSLRGGIWEKLFF.

This chain joins TRBV27 and TRBJ2-7; 8 nucleotides agree with TRBD1. V shed 6 bases and J 1 base; nucleotides not matched to a gene: 8. The CDR3 is 15 amino acids. The V gene's germline CDR1 is MNHEY and CDR2 SMNVEV (reference sequence). The chain's CDR3 is CASRHGQGRSYEQYF. CDR3 sequence (DNA): TGTGCCAGCAGACACGGACAGGGTAGATCCTACGAGCAGTACTTC.

The V gene is TRBV13, the J gene TRBJ2-1; 7 nucleotides line up with TRBD2. V was pared by 5 bases and J by 4 bases, with 11 bases of the junction left unmatched. The CDR3 spans 16 residues. Germline CDR1 and CDR2: PRHDT and FYEKMQ (reference sequence). The CDR3: CASSTYPSGWYNEQFF. The CDR3 coding sequence is TGTGCCAGCAGCACCTATCCTAGCGGTTGGTACAATGAGCAGTTCTTC.

The V and J genes are TRBV28 and TRBJ1-5, with no clear D. Germline-derived CDR1 and CDR2 are MDHEN and SYDVKM. The CDR3 extends over 12 amino acids. V dropped 1 base and J dropped 6 bases, with 4 bases sitting between them. CDR3 in amino acids: CASSLFSQPQHF. The CDR3 coding sequence is TGTGCCAGCAGTTTATTCAGTCAGCCCCAGCATTTT.

The CDR3 spells CAISAGVAPLNEQFF. CDR3 nucleotide sequence: TGTGCCATCAGTGCCGGGGTAGCTCCGCTCAATGAGCAGTTCTTC. The chain is built from TRBV10-3 and TRBJ2-1; possibly TRBD2 for D (5 bases). Trimming took off 4 bases at V and 6 bases at J, with 16 bases between the two ends. The CDR3 totals 15 residues. Germline values: CDR1 ENHRY, CDR2 SYGVKD.

On this clone itself: Other DNA sequences in the same sample also yield this CDR3. The chain employs TRBV18 and TRBJ1-1; possible D gene TRBD1, 5 bases. This CDR3 has 13 amino acids. V was clipped by 2 bases and J by 1 base, with 5 bases between them. Germline-derived CDR1 and CDR2 are KGHSH and LQKENI. CDR3 sequence: CASSPGQNTEAFF. CDR3 nucleotide sequence: TGTGCCAGCTCACCAGGACAGAACACTGAAGCTTTCTTT.

This chain connects TRBV7-9 to TRBJ1-1; tentatively, D is TRBD1 (5 bases). Germline assignment: CDR1 SEHNR and CDR2 FQNEAQ (reference sequence). There are 16 residues in the CDR3. The V gene lost 1 base and the J gene lost 1 base, with 13 bases spanning the gap. Here the CDR3 reads CASSLGLGQTNTEAFF. The CDR3 bases are TGTGCCAGCAGCTTAGGGCTGGGGCAGACGAACACTGAAGCTTTCTTT.